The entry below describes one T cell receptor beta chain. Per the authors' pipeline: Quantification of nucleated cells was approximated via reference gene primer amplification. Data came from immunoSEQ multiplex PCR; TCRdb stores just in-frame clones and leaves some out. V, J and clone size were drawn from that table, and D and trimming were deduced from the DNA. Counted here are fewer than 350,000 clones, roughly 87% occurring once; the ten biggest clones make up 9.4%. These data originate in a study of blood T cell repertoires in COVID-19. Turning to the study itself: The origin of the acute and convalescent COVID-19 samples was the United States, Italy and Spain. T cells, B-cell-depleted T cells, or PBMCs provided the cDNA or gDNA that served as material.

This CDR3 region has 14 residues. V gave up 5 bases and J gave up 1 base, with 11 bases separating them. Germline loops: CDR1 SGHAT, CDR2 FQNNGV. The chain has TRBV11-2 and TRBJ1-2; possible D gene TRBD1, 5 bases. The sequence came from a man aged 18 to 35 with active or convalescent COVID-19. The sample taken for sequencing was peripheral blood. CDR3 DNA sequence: TGTGCCAGCAGCCACAGGACGGATAACTATGGCTACACCTTC. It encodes CASSHRTDNYGYTF.